Following are 28 T cell receptor beta chains from one sample sequenced in a study of blood T cells in healthy people across ages. A second PCR of 7 to 11 cycles used a sample-barcoded 5' primer and a J-beta primer mix. TCRdb re-analysed the 5' RACE reads in MiXCR, keeping a single row per CDR3 protein. The sample carries some 900,000 distinct CDR3 sequences, about 30% recorded once. The sample consisted of blood. The receptors derive from a woman of 80 years or more in good health.

V is TRBV20-1 and J is TRBJ2-1; 8 bases agree with TRBD1. The CDR3 has 20 residues. Germline V lookup: CDR1 DFQATT, CDR2 SNEGSKA (reference sequence). The junction had 22 bases not matched to a gene; V was cut back by 5 bases and J by 1 base. The CDR3: CSALQGGRRRGLTSYNEQFF. In DNA, the CDR3 is TGCAGTGCTTTACAGGGGGGCCGCAGACGTGGGCTAACGTCCTACAATGAGCAGTTCTTC.

V is TRBV29-1 and J is TRBJ2-7, with D perhaps TRBD1 (5 bases). CDR1 and CDR2 from the germline V gene are SQVTM and ANQGSEA. V lost 0 bases, J lost 3 bases, and 12 bases lay in between. This CDR3 is 14 amino acids long. The CDR3 sequence is CSVEDKNRNYEQYF. Written as DNA, the CDR3 is TGCAGCGTTGAAGACAAAAACAGGAACTACGAGCAGTACTTC.

This clonotype was counted many times. V is TRBV7-9 and J is TRBJ2-3; D not resolved. The CDR3 runs to 11 residues. The V end lost 4 bases, the J end lost 9 bases, and 8 bases lay between the germline ends. Germline V CDR1 and CDR2: SEHNR, FQNEAQ (reference sequence). The CDR3 loop is CASSSVGTQYF. CDR3 DNA: TGTGCCAGCAGCTCCGTGGGAACGCAGTATTTT.

This clonotype was seen ten or more times. J is TRBJ2-1 and V is TRBV7-9; D may be TRBD1 (5 bases). The CDR3 length is 14 residues. V was shortened by 5 bases and J by 7 bases, with 15 bases between the two germline ends. Germline V lookup: CDR1 SEHNR, CDR2 FQNEAQ (reference sequence). DNA for the CDR3: TGTGCCAGCAGCCGTATTCAAGGGGCTAATGAGCAGTTCTTC. The encoded protein is CASSRIQGANEQFF.

This clonotype was found a few times. The genes are TRBV4-3 and TRBJ1-2; no reliable D call. Germline V CDR1 and CDR2: LGHNA, YSLEER. The V end lost 1 base, the J end lost 2 bases, and 8 bases lay between the germline ends. The CDR3 loop spans 14 amino acids. The DNA of the CDR3 is TGCGCCAGCAGCCAAGCAGGCAGAAACTATGGCTACACCTTC. Translating gives CASSQAGRNYGYTF.

For this clonotype: A much larger clone lies one base from this, so it may be a read error. The V call is TRBV6-1, the J call TRBJ2-2; 8 bases map to TRBD1. With V trimmed by 4 bases and J by 1 base, 2 bases remained unmatched. The CDR3 is 15 amino acids. From germline, CDR1 is MNHNS and CDR2 SASEGT. The CDR3 DNA sequence: TGTGCCAGCAGTGGGACAGGGAGGAACACCGGGGAGCTGTTTTTT. Its translation: CASSGTGRNTGELFF.

Worth noting for this clonotype: A much larger clone lies one base from this, so it may be a read error. V is TRBV20-1 and J is TRBJ2-3, with D possibly matching TRBD2 (6 bases). CDR3 length equals 14 residues. Germline loops: CDR1 DFQATT, CDR2 SNEGSKA (reference sequence). The CDR3 region is CSARGDGRGDTRYF. In DNA, the CDR3 is TGCAGTGCTAGAGGCGACGGCCGCGGGGATACGCGGTATTTT.

V is TRBV27 and J is TRBJ1-2; D ambiguous. Germline assignment: CDR1 MNHEY and CDR2 SMNVEV (reference sequence). Between the trimmed V and J ends, which lost 6 bases and 7 bases, there was a span of 9 bases. The CDR3 is made up of 11 amino acids. The CDR3 DNA is TGTGCCAGCAGGGATTTGGGTGGCTACACCTTC. This sequence encodes CASRDLGGYTF.

This clonotype occurred a few times. This sequence joins TRBV27 and TRBJ1-1; 7 bases agree with TRBD1. The V gene end was trimmed by 2 bases and the J gene end by 3 bases; junction bases not matched to a gene: 21. CDR1 and CDR2 (germline): MNHEY, SMNVEV (reference sequence). The CDR3 totals 20 residues. The CDR3 nucleotides are TGTGCCAGCAGTTTACTAGCCATAAACACAGGGGAATGGGCGGACACTGAAGCTTTCTTT. This codes for CASSLLAINTGEWADTEAFF.

The V gene is TRBV28, the J gene TRBJ1-4; 8 bases are shared with TRBD1. The germline V gene encodes CDR1 MDHEN and CDR2 SYDVKM. The V segment lost 3 bases and the J segment 6 bases; nucleotides outside the gene matches: 3. The CDR3 length is 14 residues. CDR3 DNA sequence: TGTGCCAGCAGTTTGGGACAGGCGTATGAAAAACTGTTTTTT. Protein: CASSLGQAYEKLFF. The whole variable domain, filled in from reference TRBV28 and TRBJ1-4, reads DVKVTQSSRYLVKRTGEKVFLECVQDMDHENMFWYRQDPGLGLRLIYFSYDVKMKEKGDIPEGYSVSREKKERFSLILESASTNQTSMYLCASSLGQAYEKLFFGSGTQLSVL.

This clonotype was picked up a small number of times. The chain employs TRBV2 and TRBJ2-1; 9 bases align to TRBD2. Germline CDR1 is SNHLY and CDR2 is FYNNEI. Germline trimming cut 6 bases from V and 4 bases from J; bases unmatched to any gene: 4. The CDR3 consists of 14 residues. CDR3: CASRKSGGYNEQFF. The CDR3 DNA is TGTGCCAGCAGGAAGAGCGGGGGGTACAATGAGCAGTTCTTC.

This clonotype came up a few times. This may be a read error, as it is one base from a much larger clone. This chain links TRBV4-2 with TRBJ2-5; D gene ambiguous. CDR1 and CDR2 (germline): LGHNA, YNFKEQ. V lost 4 bases to trimming and J lost 5 bases, with 11 bases between them. The length of the CDR3 is 13 residues. CDR3 amino acids: CASSRDPWETQYF. The CDR3 coding sequence is TGTGCCAGCAGCCGAGATCCGTGGGAGACCCAGTACTTC.

Turning to this clonotype: This could be a read error, since a much larger clone is one nucleotide away. CDR3 nucleotides: TGTGCCAGCAGCTTAGTAGACGAGGGCAGCTACGAGCGGTACTTC. It yields the protein CASSLVDEGSYERYF. The chain joins TRBV7-6 to TRBJ2-4; D is perhaps TRBD2 (5 bases). Between the trimmed V and J ends, which lost 1 base and 15 bases, there was a span of 22 bases. In germline, CDR1 is SGHVS, CDR2 FNYEAQ. The CDR3 consists of 15 residues.

This clonotype was seen at least ten times. The chain has TRBV10-2 and TRBJ2-7; 9 bases agree with TRBD1. After removal of 3 bases from V and 4 bases from J, the junction contained 4 bases not matched to a gene. Germline CDR1 reads WSHSY; CDR2 reads SAAADI. The CDR3 is 14 residues long. The CDR3 loop reads CASSDAGQGYEQYF. DNA for the CDR3: TGCGCCAGCAGTGATGCGGGACAGGGTTACGAGCAGTACTTC.

V gene TRBV28 combines with J gene TRBJ2-5; possibly TRBD1 for D (5 bases). Looked up from germline, CDR1 is MDHEN and CDR2 is SYDVKM. CDR3 length: 13 residues. V was pared by 7 bases and J by 2 bases, with 11 bases between. The CDR3 loop is CASTLTVQETQYF. CDR3 sequence (DNA): TGTGCCAGCACCTTGACAGTACAAGAGACCCAGTACTTC. The full variable domain, rest sourced from reference TRBV28 and TRBJ2-5, is DVKVTQSSRYLVKRTGEKVFLECVQDMDHENMFWYRQDPGLGLRLIYFSYDVKMKEKGDIPEGYSVSREKKERFSLILESASTNQTSMYLCASTLTVQETQYFGPGTRLLVL.

Concerning this clonotype itself: This clone may be a read error of a much larger clone one base away. This rearrangement joins TRBV6-2 or TRBV6-3 to TRBJ1-2; 9 bases line up with TRBD1. CDR1 MNHEY and CDR2 SVGEGT come from the germline V gene. This CDR3 is 16 amino acids long. The chain's CDR3 is CASSYSRRDRVVGCTF. CDR3 in DNA: TGTGCCAGCAGTTACTCACGACGGGACAGGGTCGTCGGCTGCACCTTC.

The V gene is TRBV21-1, the J gene TRBJ1-5. TRBV21-1 is a pseudogene segment. CDR3 length equals 14 residues. The CDR3 sequence is CASSKALWEQPQHF. The CDR3 nucleotides read TGTGCCAGCAGCAAAGCGCTATGGGAGCAGCCCCAGCATTTT.

V is TRBV20-1 and J is TRBJ2-7; the D gene could be TRBD1 or TRBD2 (6 bases each). CDR3 length equals 14 residues. V lost 6 bases to trimming and J lost 2 bases, with 17 bases between them. Germline V gene sequence: CDR1 DFQATT, CDR2 SNEGSKA (reference sequence). CDR3 loop: CSAPIRGTTYEQYF. The CDR3 DNA is TGCAGTGCCCCCATCCGGGGGACAACCTACGAGCAGTACTTC.

This clonotype was counted ten times or more. This chain joins TRBV4-3 and TRBJ2-7; 11 positions match TRBD1. Germline trimming cut 4 bases from V and 5 bases from J; bases unmatched to any gene: 10. This CDR3 region has 16 residues. Looked up from germline, CDR1 is LGHNA and CDR2 is YSLEER. In nucleotides, the CDR3 is TGCGCCAGCAGCCGAGAGGCCCGGGACAGGGGGGACGAGCAGTACTTC. Its protein product is CASSREARDRGDEQYF.

The gene calls are TRBV7-2 and TRBJ2-7; D gene uncertain. The CDR3 is 12 residues long. Per germline, CDR1 SGHTA and CDR2 FQGNSA. V gave up 5 bases and J gave up 6 bases, with 11 bases separating them. CDR3 sequence reads: CASSRWGGEQYF. The CDR3 DNA is TGTGCCAGCAGCCGGTGGGGTGGCGAGCAGTACTTC. The variable domain in full, completed from reference TRBV7-2 and TRBJ2-7, reads GAGVSQSPSNKVTEKGKDVELRCDPISGHTALYWYRQSLGQGLEFLIYFQGNSAPDKSGLPSDRFSAERTGGSVSTLTIQRTQQEDSAVYLCASSRWGGEQYFGPGTRLTVT.

This chain uses TRBV7-9 with TRBJ2-1; D gene uncertain. The CDR3 consists of 12 residues. The V end lost 5 bases, the J end lost 5 bases, and 7 bases lay between the germline ends. CDR1 is SEHNR, CDR2 FQNEAQ, per germline (reference sequence). In DNA, the CDR3 is TGTGCCAGCAGCCCCAAACACAATGAGCAGTTCTTC. This encodes CASSPKHNEQFF. The variable domain in full, with the rest retrieved from reference TRBV7-9 and TRBJ2-1, is DTGVSQNPRHKITKRGQNVTFRCDPISEHNRLYWYRQTLGQGPEFLTYFQNEAQLEKSRLLSDRFSAERPKGSFSTLEIQRTEQGDSAMYLCASSPKHNEQFFGPGTRLTVL.

This sequence joins TRBV20-1 and TRBJ2-3, with D uncertain. This CDR3 is built from 14 residues. With 2 bases removed from V and 9 bases from J, the gap between germline ends came to 18 bases. Germline V gene data show CDR1 as DFQATT and CDR2 as SNEGSKA (reference sequence). CDR3: CSARLGADVRTQYF. CDR3 DNA: TGCAGTGCTAGACTGGGCGCAGACGTTCGGACGCAGTATTTT.

Ten or more counts support this clonotype. The genes are TRBV6-6 and TRBJ1-1, with D hard to call. In germline, CDR1 is MNHNY, CDR2 SVGAGI (reference sequence). V was pared by 2 bases and J by 1 base, with 17 bases between. This CDR3 contains 17 residues. CDR3 coding DNA: TGTGCCAGCAGTTACGGCAACCTGCAAGCCTCGAACACTGAAGCTTTCTTT. Its translation: CASSYGNLQASNTEAFF.

In this sample, this clonotype turned up many times. V gene TRBV20-1 combines with J gene TRBJ2-4; 7 positions agree with TRBD2. J lost 0 bases, V lost 6 bases, and 8 bases had no gene match. This CDR3 has 15 residues. Germline V lookup: CDR1 DFQATT, CDR2 SNEGSKA (reference sequence). The CDR3 DNA follows: TGCAGTGCAACATTAGCGGGTCGAGCCAAAAACATTCAGTACTTC. This gives the protein CSATLAGRAKNIQYF.

The V call is TRBV30, the J call TRBJ2-3; 7 bases are a match to TRBD1. V lost 5 bases to trimming and J lost 2 bases; unmatched junction nucleotides: 7. Germline CDR1 and CDR2: GTSNPN and SVGIG (reference sequence). This CDR3 is built from 14 residues. CDR3 loop: CAWDSGQVTDTQYF. The CDR3 nucleotides read TGTGCCTGGGACTCAGGACAGGTCACAGATACGCAGTATTTT.

V is TRBV7-2 and J is TRBJ2-3, with a tentative D call TRBD1 (6 bases). CDR3 size: 14 residues. Deletions cut 3 bases from V and 6 bases from J, with 13 bases between. CDR1 is SGHTA and CDR2 is FQGNSA in the germline V gene. The CDR3 protein is CASSFSPTGDTQYF. CDR3 coding DNA: TGTGCCAGCAGCTTCTCCCCTACAGGGGATACGCAGTATTTT.

In this sample, this clonotype turned up many times. The rearrangement uses TRBV5-1 and TRBJ2-7; D may be TRBD2 (5 bases). The V end lost 7 bases, the J end lost 2 bases, and 10 bases lay between the germline ends. Germline CDR1 is SGHRS and CDR2 is YFSETQ. CDR3 length: 12 amino acids. For the CDR3, the DNA is TGCGCCAGCGCCGCCGGGACCTACGAGCAGTACTTC. Translating it yields CASAAGTYEQYF.

The chain uses TRBV4-3 and TRBJ2-3; D is possibly TRBD1 (6 bases). V was clipped by 0 bases and J by 4 bases, with 17 bases between them. The CDR3 has 17 amino acids. The germline gives CDR1 LGHNA, CDR2 YSLEER. The CDR3 DNA reads as TGCGCCAGCAGCCAAGATTTCAGGGGATCTGTTTCAGATACGCAGTATTTT. Protein product: CASSQDFRGSVSDTQYF.